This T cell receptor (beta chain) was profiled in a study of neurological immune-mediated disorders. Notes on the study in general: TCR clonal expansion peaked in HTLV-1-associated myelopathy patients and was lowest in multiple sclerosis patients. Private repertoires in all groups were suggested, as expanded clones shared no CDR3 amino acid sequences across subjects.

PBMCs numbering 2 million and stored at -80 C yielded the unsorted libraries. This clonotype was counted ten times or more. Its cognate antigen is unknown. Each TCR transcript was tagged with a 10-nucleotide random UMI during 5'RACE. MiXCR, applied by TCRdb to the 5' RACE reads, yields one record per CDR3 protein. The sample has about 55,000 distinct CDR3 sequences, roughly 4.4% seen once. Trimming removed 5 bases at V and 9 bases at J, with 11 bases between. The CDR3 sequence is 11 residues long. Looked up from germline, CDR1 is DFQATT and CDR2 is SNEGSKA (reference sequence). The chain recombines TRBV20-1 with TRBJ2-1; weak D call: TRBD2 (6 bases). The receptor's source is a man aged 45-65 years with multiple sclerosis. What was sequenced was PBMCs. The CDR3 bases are TGCAGTGCTTCGGTGCGGGGTGAGCAGTTCTTC. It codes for CSASVRGEQFF.